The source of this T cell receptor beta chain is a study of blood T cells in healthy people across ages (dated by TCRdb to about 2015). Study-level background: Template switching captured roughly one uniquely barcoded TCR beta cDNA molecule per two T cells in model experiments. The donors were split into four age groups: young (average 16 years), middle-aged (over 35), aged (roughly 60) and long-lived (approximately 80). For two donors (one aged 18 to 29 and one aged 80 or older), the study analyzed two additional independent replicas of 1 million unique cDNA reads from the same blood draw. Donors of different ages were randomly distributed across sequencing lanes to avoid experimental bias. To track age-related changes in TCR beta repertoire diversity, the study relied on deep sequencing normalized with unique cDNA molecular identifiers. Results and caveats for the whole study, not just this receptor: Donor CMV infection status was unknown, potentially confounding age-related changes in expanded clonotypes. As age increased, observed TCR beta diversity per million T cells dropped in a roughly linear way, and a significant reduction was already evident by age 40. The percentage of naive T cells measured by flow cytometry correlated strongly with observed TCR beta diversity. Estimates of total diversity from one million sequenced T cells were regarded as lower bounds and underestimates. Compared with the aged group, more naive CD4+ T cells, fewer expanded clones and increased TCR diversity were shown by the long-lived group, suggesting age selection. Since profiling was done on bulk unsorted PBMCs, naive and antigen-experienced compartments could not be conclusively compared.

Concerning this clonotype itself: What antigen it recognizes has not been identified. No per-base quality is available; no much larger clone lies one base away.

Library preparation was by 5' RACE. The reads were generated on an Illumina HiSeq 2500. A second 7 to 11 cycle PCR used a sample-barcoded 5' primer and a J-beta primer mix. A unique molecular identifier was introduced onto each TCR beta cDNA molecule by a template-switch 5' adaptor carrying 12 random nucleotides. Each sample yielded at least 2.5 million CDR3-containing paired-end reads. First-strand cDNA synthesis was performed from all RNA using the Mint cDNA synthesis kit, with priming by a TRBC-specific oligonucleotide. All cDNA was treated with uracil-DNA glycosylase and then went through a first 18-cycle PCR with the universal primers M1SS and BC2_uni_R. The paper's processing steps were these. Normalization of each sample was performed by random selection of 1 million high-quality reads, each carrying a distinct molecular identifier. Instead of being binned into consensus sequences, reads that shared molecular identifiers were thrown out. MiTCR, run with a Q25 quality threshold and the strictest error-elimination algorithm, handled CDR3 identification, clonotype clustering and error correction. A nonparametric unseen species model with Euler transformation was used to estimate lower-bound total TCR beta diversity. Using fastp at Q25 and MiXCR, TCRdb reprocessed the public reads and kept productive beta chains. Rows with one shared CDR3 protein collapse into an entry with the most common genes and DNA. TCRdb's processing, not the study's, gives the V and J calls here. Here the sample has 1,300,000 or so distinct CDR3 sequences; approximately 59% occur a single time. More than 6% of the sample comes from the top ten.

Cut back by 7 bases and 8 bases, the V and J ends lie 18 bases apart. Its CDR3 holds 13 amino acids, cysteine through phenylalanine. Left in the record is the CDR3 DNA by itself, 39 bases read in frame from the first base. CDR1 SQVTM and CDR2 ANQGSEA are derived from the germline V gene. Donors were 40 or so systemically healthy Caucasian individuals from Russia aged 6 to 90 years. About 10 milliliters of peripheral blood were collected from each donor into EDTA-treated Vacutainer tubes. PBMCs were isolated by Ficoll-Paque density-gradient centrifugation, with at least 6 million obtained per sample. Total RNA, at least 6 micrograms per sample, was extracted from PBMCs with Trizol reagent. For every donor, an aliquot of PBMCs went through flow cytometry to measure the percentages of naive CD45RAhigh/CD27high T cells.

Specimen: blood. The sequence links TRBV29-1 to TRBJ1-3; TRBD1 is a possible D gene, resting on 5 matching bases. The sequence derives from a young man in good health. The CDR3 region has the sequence CSALGGLSDTIYF. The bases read TGCAGCGCCTTGGGGGGTCTTTCGGACACCATATATTTT.